This T cell receptor (beta chain) was identified during a study of cytomegalovirus exposure and HLA in healthy donors. Across the study: The same platform was used for the 110 or so validation repertoires and the roughly 600 first-cohort repertoires, a later analysis reported.

Method: immunoSEQ multiplex PCR; TCRdb's copy keeps in-frame clones and lacks some. The sample has over 45,000 clones; 90% to 95% are singletons. To note about this clone: Its antigen is still unknown.

From germline, CDR1 is MNHEY and CDR2 SMNVEV (reference sequence). Between the trimmed V and J ends, which lost 6 bases and 1 base, there was a span of 10 bases. The CDR3 length is 15 residues. Notes on the study in general: The authors enumerated 150 to 200 TCR beta chains as linked to cytomegalovirus.

This TCR derives from a woman younger than 35 in good health and CMV-seronegative. The sample consisted of PBMCs. V and J are TRBV27 and TRBJ2-6; D perhaps matches TRBD2 (5 bases). CDR3 amino acids: CASRTTGSGANVLTF. For the CDR3, the DNA is TGTGCCAGCAGGACCACGGGGTCTGGGGCCAACGTCCTGACTTTC.